A selection of T cell receptor beta chains follows, all from one sample in a study of control samples from healthy donors and cancer patients. Here immunoSEQ multiplex PCR was the method, and the copy in TCRdb shows in-frame clones only, minus some. The sample has 100,000 to 150,000 clones, 80% to 95% seen once. Specimen: blood. The source is a young man in good health. Each CDR3 is given with its conserved first and last residue. A D gene is named only where the DNA matches it firmly. Some rows mark clone size as missing; the rest say once, few, many or name a class of expanded clone.

V gene	D gene	J gene	clone size	CDR3 protein	CDR3 DNA
TRBV29-1	NA	TRBJ1-1	NA	CSVPEEYRVNTEAFF	TGCAGCGTTCCGGAAGAATACAGGGTGAACACTGAAGCTTTCTTT
TRBV6-5	TRBD1	TRBJ2-7	NA	CASSPRTGSYEQYF	TGTGCCAGCAGTCCTCGGACAGGCTCCTACGAGCAGTACTTC
TRBV4-2	TRBD2	TRBJ2-3	NA	CASSQGNSGGGADTQYF	TGTGCCAGCAGCCAAGGAAATAGCGGGGGGGGTGCAGATACGCAGTATTTT
TRBV6-5	NA	TRBJ2-1	NA	CASSYRIVDNEQFF	TGTGCCAGCAGTTACAGGATTGTGGACAATGAGCAGTTCTTC
TRBV6-6	TRBD1	TRBJ1-5	NA	CASSYGTGNQPQHF	TGTGCCAGCAGTTACGGGACAGGGAATCAGCCCCAGCATTTT
TRBV19	NA	TRBJ1-1	NA	CASSRNTEAFF	TGTGCCAGTAGTAGGAACACTGAAGCTTTCTTT
TRBV20-1	NA	TRBJ1-3	few	CSASSGNTIYF	TGCAGTGCTAGTTCCGGAAACACCATATATTTT
TRBV5-4	NA	TRBJ1-1	NA	CASSLGLPTEAFF	TGTGCCAGCAGCTTGGGGTTGCCCACTGAAGCTTTCTTT
TRBV6-6	NA	TRBJ2-7	NA	CASSYGTYEQYF	TGTGCCAGCAGTTACGGGACCTACGAGCAGTACTTC
TRBV30	NA	TRBJ2-4	NA	CAWTPWTQKAKNIQYF	TGTGCCTGGACCCCATGGACTCAGAAAGCCAAAAACATTCAGTACTTC
TRBV7-9	NA	TRBJ1-4	NA	CASSLAGTREKLFF	TGTGCCAGCAGCTTAGCCGGGACGAGGGAAAAACTGTTTTTT
TRBV29-1	TRBD1	TRBJ1-2	NA	CSVGTVVYGYTF	TGCAGCGTAGGGACAGTTGTTTATGGCTACACCTTC
TRBV6-5	NA	TRBJ2-7	NA	CASSYSTGNYEQYF	TGTGCCAGCAGTTACTCGACAGGAAACTACGAGCAGTACTTC
TRBV5-1	NA	TRBJ1-1	NA	CASSSKQGLNTEAFF	TGCGCCAGCAGCTCCAAACAGGGATTGAACACTGAAGCTTTCTTT